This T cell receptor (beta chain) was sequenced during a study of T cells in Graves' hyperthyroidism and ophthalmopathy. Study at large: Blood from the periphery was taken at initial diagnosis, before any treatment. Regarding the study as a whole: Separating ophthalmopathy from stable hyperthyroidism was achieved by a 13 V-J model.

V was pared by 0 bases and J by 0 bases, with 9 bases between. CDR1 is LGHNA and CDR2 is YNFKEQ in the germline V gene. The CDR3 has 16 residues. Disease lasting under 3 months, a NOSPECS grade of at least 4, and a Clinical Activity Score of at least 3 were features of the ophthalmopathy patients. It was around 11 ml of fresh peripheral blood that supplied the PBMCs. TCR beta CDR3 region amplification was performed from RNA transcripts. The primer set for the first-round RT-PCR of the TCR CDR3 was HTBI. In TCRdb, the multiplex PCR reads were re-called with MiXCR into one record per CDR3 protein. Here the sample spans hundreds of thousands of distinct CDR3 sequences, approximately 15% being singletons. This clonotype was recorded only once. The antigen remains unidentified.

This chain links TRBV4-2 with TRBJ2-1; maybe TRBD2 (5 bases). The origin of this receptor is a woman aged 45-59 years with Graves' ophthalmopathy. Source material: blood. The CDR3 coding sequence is TGTGCCAGCAGCCAAGAAACTAGACTCTCCTACAATGAGCAGTTCTTC. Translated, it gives CASSQETRLSYNEQFF.